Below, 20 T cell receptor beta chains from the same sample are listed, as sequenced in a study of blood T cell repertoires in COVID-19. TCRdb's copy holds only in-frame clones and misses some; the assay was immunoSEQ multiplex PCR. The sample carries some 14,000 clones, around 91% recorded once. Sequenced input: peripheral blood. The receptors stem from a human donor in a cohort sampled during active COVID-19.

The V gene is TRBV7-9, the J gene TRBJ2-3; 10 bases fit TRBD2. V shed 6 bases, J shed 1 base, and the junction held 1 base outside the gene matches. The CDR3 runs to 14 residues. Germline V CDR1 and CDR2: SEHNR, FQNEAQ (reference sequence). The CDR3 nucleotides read TGTGCCAGCAGTCTAGCGGGGGGCACAGATACGCAGTATTTT. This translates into CASSLAGGTDTQYF.

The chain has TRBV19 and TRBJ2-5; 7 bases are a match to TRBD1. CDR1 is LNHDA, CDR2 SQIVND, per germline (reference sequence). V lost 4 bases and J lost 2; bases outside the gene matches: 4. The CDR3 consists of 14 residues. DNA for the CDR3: TGTGCCAGTAGTACCGGACAGGCTCAAGAGACCCAGTACTTC. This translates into CASSTGQAQETQYF.

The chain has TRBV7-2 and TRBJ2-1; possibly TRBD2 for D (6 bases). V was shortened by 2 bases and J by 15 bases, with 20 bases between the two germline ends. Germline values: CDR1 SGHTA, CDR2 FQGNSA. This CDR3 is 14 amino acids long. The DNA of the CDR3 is TGTGCCAGCAGCTTACCGGGGGAGCGTCCGGCTCCGTTCTTC. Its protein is CASSLPGERPAPFF.

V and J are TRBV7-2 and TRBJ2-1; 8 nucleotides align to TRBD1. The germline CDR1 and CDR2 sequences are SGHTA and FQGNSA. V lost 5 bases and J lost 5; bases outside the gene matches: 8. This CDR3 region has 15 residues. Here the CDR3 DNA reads TGTGCCAGCAGCACCGGGACAGGAAGGAACAATGAGCAGTTCTTC. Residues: CASSTGTGRNNEQFF.

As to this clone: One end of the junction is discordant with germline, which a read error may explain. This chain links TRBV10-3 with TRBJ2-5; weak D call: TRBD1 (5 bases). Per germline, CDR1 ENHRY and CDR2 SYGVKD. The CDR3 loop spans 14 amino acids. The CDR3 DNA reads TGTGCCATCAATGAGTCGACAGTGGGGGAGACCCAGTACTTC. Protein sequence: CAINESTVGETQYF.

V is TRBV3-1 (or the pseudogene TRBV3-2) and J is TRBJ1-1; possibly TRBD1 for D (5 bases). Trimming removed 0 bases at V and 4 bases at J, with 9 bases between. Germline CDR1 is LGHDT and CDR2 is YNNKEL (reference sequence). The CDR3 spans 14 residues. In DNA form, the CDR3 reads TGTGCCAGCAGCCAAGATTCGGGGGGCACTGAAGCTTTCTTT. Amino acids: CASSQDSGGTEAFF.

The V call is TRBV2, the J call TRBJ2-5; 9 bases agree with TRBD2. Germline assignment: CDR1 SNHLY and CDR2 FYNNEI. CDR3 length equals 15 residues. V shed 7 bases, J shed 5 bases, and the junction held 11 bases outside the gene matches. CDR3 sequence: CASNLKLAGGETQYF. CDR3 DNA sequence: TGTGCCAGCAACCTGAAACTAGCGGGTGGTGAGACCCAGTACTTC. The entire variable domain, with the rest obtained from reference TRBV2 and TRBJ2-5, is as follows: EPEVTQTPSHQVTQMGQEVILRCVPISNHLYFYWYRQILGQKVEFLVSFYNNEISEKSEIFDDQFSVERPDGSNFTLKIRSTKLEDSAMYFCASNLKLAGGETQYFGPGTRLLVL.

CDR3 in amino acids: CASSPRQGENEQYF. CDR3 DNA sequence: TGTGCCAGCTCACCGCGACAGGGGGAAAACGAGCAGTACTTC. V usage is TRBV18 and J usage is TRBJ2-7; 9 nucleotides agree with TRBD1. From germline, CDR1 is KGHSH and CDR2 LQKENI. J was trimmed by 5 bases and V by 3 bases; bases with no gene match: 5. This CDR3 is built from 14 residues.

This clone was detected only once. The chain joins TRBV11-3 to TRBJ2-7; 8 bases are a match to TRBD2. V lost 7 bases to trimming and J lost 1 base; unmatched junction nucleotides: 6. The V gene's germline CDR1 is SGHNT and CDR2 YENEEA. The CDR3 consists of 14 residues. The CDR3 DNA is TGTGCCAGCATCCCCCGGGGGGGGTCCTACGAGCAGTACTTC. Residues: CASIPRGGSYEQYF.

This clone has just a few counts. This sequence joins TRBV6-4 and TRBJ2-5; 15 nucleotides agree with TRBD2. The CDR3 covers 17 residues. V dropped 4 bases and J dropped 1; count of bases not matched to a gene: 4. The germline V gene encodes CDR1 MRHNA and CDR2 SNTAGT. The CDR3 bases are TGTGCCAGCAGTGCGGGACTAGCGGGGGGATTCCAAGAGACCCAGTACTTC. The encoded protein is CASSAGLAGGFQETQYF.

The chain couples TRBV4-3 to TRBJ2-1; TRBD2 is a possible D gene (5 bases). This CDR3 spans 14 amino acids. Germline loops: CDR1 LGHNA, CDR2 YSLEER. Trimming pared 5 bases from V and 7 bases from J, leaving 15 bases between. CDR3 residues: CASSTRDSRNEQFF. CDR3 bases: TGCGCCAGCAGCACCCGGGATAGCAGGAATGAGCAGTTCTTC.

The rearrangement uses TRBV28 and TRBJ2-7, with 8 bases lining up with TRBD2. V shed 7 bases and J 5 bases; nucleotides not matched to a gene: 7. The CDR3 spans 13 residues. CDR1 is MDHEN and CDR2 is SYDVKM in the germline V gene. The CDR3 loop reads CASKTGGPDEQYF. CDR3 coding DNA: TGTGCCAGCAAGACGGGAGGGCCGGACGAGCAGTACTTC.

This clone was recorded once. DNA for the CDR3: TGTGCCAGCAGCGCAGCGGGAGTTCTTGGAGATACGCAGTATTTT. Amino acids: CASSAAGVLGDTQYF. The chain joins TRBV5-4 to TRBJ2-3; 8 nucleotides line up with TRBD2. V shed 4 bases, J shed 5 bases, and the junction held 9 bases outside the gene matches. Germline lookup yields CDR1 SGHNT and CDR2 YYREEE (reference sequence). This CDR3 spans 15 amino acids.

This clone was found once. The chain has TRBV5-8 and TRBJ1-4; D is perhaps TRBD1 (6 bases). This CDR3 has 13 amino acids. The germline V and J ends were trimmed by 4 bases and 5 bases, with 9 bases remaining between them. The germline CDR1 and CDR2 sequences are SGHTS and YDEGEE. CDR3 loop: CASSRTENEKLFF. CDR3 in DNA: TGTGCCAGCAGCCGGACAGAAAATGAAAAACTGTTTTTT.

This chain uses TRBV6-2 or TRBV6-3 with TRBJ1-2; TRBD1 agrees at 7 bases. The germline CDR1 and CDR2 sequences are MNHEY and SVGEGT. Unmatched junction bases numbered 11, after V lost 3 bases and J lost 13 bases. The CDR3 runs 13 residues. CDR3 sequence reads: CASSYLGTARTTF. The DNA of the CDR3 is TGTGCCAGCAGTTATCTAGGGACAGCAAGGACCACCTTC.

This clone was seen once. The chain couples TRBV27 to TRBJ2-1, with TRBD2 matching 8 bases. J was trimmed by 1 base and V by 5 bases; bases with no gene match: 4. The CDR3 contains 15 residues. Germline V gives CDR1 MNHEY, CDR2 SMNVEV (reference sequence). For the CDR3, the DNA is TGTGCCAGCAGTGAGGCGGGAGGATCCTACAATGAGCAGTTCTTC. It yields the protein CASSEAGGSYNEQFF.

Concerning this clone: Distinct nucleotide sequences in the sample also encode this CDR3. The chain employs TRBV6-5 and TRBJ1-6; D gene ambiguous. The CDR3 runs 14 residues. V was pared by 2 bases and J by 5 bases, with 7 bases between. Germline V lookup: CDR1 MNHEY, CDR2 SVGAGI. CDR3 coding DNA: TGTGCCAGCAGTTACACTGGAGATAATTCACCCCTCCACTTT. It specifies CASSYTGDNSPLHF.

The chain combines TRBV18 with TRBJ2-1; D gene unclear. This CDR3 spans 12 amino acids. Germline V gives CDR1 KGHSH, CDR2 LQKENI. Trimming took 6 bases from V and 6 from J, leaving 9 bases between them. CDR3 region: CASSNQANEQFF. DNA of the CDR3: TGTGCCAGCTCCAACCAAGCCAATGAGCAGTTCTTC.

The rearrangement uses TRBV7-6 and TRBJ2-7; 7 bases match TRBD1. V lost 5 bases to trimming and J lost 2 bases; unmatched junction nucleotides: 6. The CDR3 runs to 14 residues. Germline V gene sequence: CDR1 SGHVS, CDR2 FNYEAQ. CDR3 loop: CASSLPGQPYEQYF. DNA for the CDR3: TGTGCCAGCAGCCTTCCGGGACAGCCCTACGAGCAGTACTTC.

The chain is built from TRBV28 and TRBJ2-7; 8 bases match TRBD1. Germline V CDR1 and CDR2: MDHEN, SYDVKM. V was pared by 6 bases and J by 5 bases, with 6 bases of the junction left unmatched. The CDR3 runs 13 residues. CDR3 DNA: TGTGCCAGCAGCCAAGACAGGGGCAACGAGCAGTACTTC. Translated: CASSQDRGNEQYF.